Listed here are 25 T cell receptor beta chains from one sample, sequenced in a study of blood T cell repertoires in COVID-19. TCRdb's table, derived via immunoSEQ multiplex PCR, lists solely in-frame clones and lacks some. The table includes 36,000 or so clones, 88% detected once. The sequenced material came from peripheral blood. These receptors were collected from a woman between 65 and 79 years old with active COVID-19.

The genes are TRBV14 and TRBJ1-1; 10 bases line up with TRBD1. V shed 1 base, J shed 3 bases, and the junction held 2 bases outside the gene matches. This CDR3 contains 15 residues. Germline loops: CDR1 SGHDN, CDR2 FVKESK. The CDR3 nucleotides are TGTGCCAGCAGCCAAGGTGGGACAGGGGACACTGAAGCTTTCTTT. Amino acid sequence: CASSQGGTGDTEAFF.

The chain recombines TRBV11-3 with TRBJ2-2; TRBD1 aligns across 10 bases. With V trimmed by 7 bases and J by 7 bases, 18 bases remained unmatched. CDR1 and CDR2 from the germline V gene are SGHNT and YENEEA. The CDR3 is 18 residues long. The CDR3 DNA sequence: TGTGCCAGCACCCCTAGGAGAGGGACAGGGGTTAAAGTCGGGGAGCTGTTTTTT. Its protein product is CASTPRRGTGVKVGELFF. Combining the CDR3 with reference TRBV11-3 and TRBJ2-2 gives the whole variable domain EAGVVQSPRYKIIEKKQPVAFWCNPISGHNTLYWYLQNLGQGPELLIRYENEEAVDDSQLPKDRFSAERLKGVDSTLKIQPAELGDSAVYLCASTPRRGTGVKVGELFFGEGSRLTVL.

The V call is TRBV5-5, the J call TRBJ1-2; no clear D gene. This CDR3 is built from 12 residues. CDR1 is SGHKS and CDR2 is YYEKEE in the germline V gene (reference sequence). The ends were cut back, 5 bases at V and 1 base at J, with 6 bases in the middle. In DNA form, the CDR3 reads TGTGCCAGCAGTACGAGTAACTATGGCTACACCTTC. It specifies CASSTSNYGYTF.

The chain has TRBV20-1 and TRBJ2-7; D uncertain. CDR3 size: 10 residues. Trimming cost V 2 bases and J 7 bases, with 6 bases left between them. The germline CDR1 and CDR2 sequences are DFQATT and SNEGSKA (reference sequence). This CDR3 is CSARKEEQYF. CDR3 nucleotide sequence: TGCAGTGCTAGAAAGGAGGAGCAGTACTTC.

The chain uses TRBV4-1 and TRBJ2-1; TRBD2 matches 9 bases. Trimming cost V 2 bases and J 9 bases; bases outside gene matches: 5. The germline gives CDR1 MGHRA, CDR2 YSYEKL. The CDR3 runs 14 residues. For the CDR3, the DNA is TGCGCCAGCAGCCAACGGCGGGGGGGCCGTGAGCAGTTCTTC. Translating gives CASSQRRGGREQFF.

This clone was observed a handful of times. The junction differs from germline at one of its ends, possibly a read error. CDR3 residues: CASRGQGNAPLHF. The DNA for the CDR3 is TGTGCCAGCAGGGGACAGGGTAATGCACCCCTCCACTTT. The chain couples TRBV27 to TRBJ1-6; 9 nucleotides agree with TRBD1. CDR1 MNHEY and CDR2 SMNVEV come from the germline V gene (reference sequence). The CDR3 is 13 amino acids.

In its sample, this clone was seen once. The rearrangement joins TRBV4-2 to TRBJ2-2; weak D call: TRBD1 (5 bases). V lost 0 bases and J lost 4, with 15 bases in between. Germline CDR1 is LGHNA and CDR2 is YNFKEQ. The CDR3 covers 17 residues. The CDR3 reads CASSQDWRTLITGELFF. The CDR3 DNA is TGTGCCAGCAGCCAAGATTGGCGGACACTCATCACCGGGGAGCTGTTTTTT.

V usage is TRBV29-1 and J usage is TRBJ1-1; 7 nucleotides line up with TRBD1. The CDR3 extends over 14 amino acids. Germline V CDR1 and CDR2: SQVTM, ANQGSEA. V gave up 1 base and J gave up 6 bases; unmatched junction bases: 8. The chain's CDR3 is CSVEAYRGRSEAFF. The CDR3 DNA follows: TGCAGCGTTGAAGCATACAGGGGCCGGTCTGAAGCTTTCTTT.

This clone is labeled as medium-sized. The V call is TRBV7-9, the J call TRBJ2-7, with D hard to call. V was trimmed by 0 bases and J by 1 base, leaving 13 bases between them. The CDR3 loop spans 16 amino acids. Germline lookup yields CDR1 SEHNR and CDR2 FQNEAQ (reference sequence). The CDR3 DNA reads TGTGCCAGCAGCTTAGCCACCGGTGGGCGATCCTACGAGCAGTACTTC. This encodes CASSLATGGRSYEQYF.

This clone was seen only once. The gene calls are TRBV11-3 and TRBJ1-2; a possible D gene is TRBD1 (5 bases). The CDR3 is 12 residues long. From germline, CDR1 is SGHNT and CDR2 YENEEA. Deletions cut 4 bases from V and 8 bases from J, with 11 bases between. CDR3 sequence reads: CASSSSGDGYTF. The CDR3 DNA is TGTGCCAGCAGCTCCAGCGGGGACGGCTACACCTTC.

The chain is built from TRBV11-3 and TRBJ2-1; maybe TRBD2 (6 bases). This CDR3 region has 16 residues. CDR1 is SGHNT, CDR2 YENEEA, per germline. Trimming removed 1 base from V and 1 base from J, with 11 bases in between. This chain's CDR3 is CASSLGGLTSYNEQFF. The CDR3 DNA sequence: TGTGCCAGCAGCTTAGGGGGACTCACGTCCTACAATGAGCAGTTCTTC.

The chain carries TRBV2 and TRBJ2-7, with unresolved D. The CDR3 totals 12 residues. Germline assignment: CDR1 SNHLY and CDR2 FYNNEI. The V and J ends lost 4 bases and 5 bases respectively, with 9 bases between them. CDR3 sequence: CASSGPPDEQYF. CDR3 in DNA: TGTGCCAGCAGTGGCCCACCGGACGAGCAGTACTTC.

The rearrangement uses TRBV11-2 and TRBJ1-4; D not resolved. The CDR3 extends over 12 amino acids. The V gene's germline CDR1 is SGHAT and CDR2 FQNNGV. The V gene lost 0 bases and the J gene lost 14 bases, with 10 bases spanning the gap. The CDR3, as DNA: TGTGCCAGCAGCTTAGAGTCGCAGGATCTGTTTTTT. Translated, it gives CASSLESQDLFF.

This chain links TRBV28 with TRBJ1-1; TRBD1 matches 7 bases. The length of the CDR3 is 16 residues. Germline V gene sequence: CDR1 MDHEN, CDR2 SYDVKM. The V and J ends lost 3 bases and 0 bases, in that order; junction bases with no gene match: 7. DNA of the CDR3: TGTGCCAGCAGTTTGTACAGGGGTAGCATGAACACTGAAGCTTTCTTT. Residues: CASSLYRGSMNTEAFF.

As regards this clone: The junction departs from germline at one end; a sequencing error may be responsible. The chain's CDR3 is CASSLESVLAGDHNEQFF. The CDR3 nucleotides are TGTGCCAGCAGTTTAGAATCAGTACTAGCGGGGGATCACAATGAGCAGTTCTTC. This chain uses TRBV11-2 with TRBJ2-1, with 11 nucleotides matching TRBD2. Germline V gives CDR1 SGHAT, CDR2 FQNNGV. The CDR3 runs 18 residues.

The V call is TRBV28, the J call TRBJ1-2, with 7 bases identical to TRBD1. Trimming cost V 2 bases and J 5 bases; bases outside gene matches: 11. The CDR3 totals 16 residues. CDR1 MDHEN and CDR2 SYDVKM come from the germline V gene. The CDR3 nucleotides are TGTGCCAGCAGTTTAGGGGGAACAGGGGATCGATATGGCTACACCTTC. It yields the protein CASSLGGTGDRYGYTF.

Here the CDR3 reads CASSYETAGWDTQYF. The CDR3 bases are TGTGCCAGCAGTTACGAGACGGCGGGGTGGGATACGCAGTATTTT. The chain uses TRBV6-5 and TRBJ2-3; TRBD2 is a possible D gene (6 bases). V was pared by 2 bases and J by 6 bases, with 15 bases between. This CDR3 comprises 15 residues. Looked up from germline, CDR1 is MNHEY and CDR2 is SVGAGI.

The rearrangement links TRBV7-9 to TRBJ2-7; TRBD2 is a possible D gene (6 bases). CDR1 is SEHNR, CDR2 FQNEAQ, per germline (reference sequence). This CDR3 is built from 14 residues. Trimming stripped 5 bases from V and 2 bases from J, with 13 bases between. The CDR3 is CASSPRDSAYEQYF. CDR3 coding DNA: TGTGCCAGCAGCCCCCGGGACTCAGCCTACGAGCAGTACTTC.

This chain connects TRBV3-1 (or the pseudogene TRBV3-2) to TRBJ2-1, with 10 nucleotides matching TRBD1. Trimming took 4 bases from V and 6 from J; bases not matched to a gene: 9. The V gene's germline CDR1 is LGHDT and CDR2 YNNKEL (reference sequence). The CDR3 totals 16 residues. The CDR3 protein is CASSRTQGTGVNEQFF. The DNA for the CDR3 is TGTGCCAGCAGCCGCACCCAGGGGACAGGGGTCAATGAGCAGTTCTTC.

This chain links TRBV6-1 with TRBJ2-4; TRBD2 matches at 7 bases. The CDR3 sequence is 16 residues long. After removal of 3 bases from V and 5 bases from J, the junction contained 10 bases not matched to a gene. Germline CDR1 MNHNS, CDR2 SASEGT. This chain's CDR3 is CASSDWGGREENIQYF. The CDR3 nucleotides read TGTGCCAGCAGTGATTGGGGGGGGAGGGAAGAAAACATTCAGTACTTC.

This chain uses TRBV7-3 with TRBJ1-1; 7 bases agree with TRBD1. Germline V gene sequence: CDR1 SGHTA, CDR2 FQGTGA. The V gene end was trimmed by 2 bases and the J gene end by 8 bases; junction bases not matched to a gene: 8. The length of the CDR3 is 14 residues. The CDR3 DNA reads TGTGCCAGCAGCTTATTTAGGGACAGCTTGGAAGCTTTCTTT. This gives the protein CASSLFRDSLEAFF. Full variable domain (rest looked up from reference TRBV7-3 and TRBJ1-1): GAGVSQTPSNKVTEKGKYVELRCDPISGHTALYWYRQSLGQGPEFLIYFQGTGAADDSGLPNDRFFAVRPEGSVSTLKIQRTERGDSAVYLCASSLFRDSLEAFFGQGTRLTVV.

The DNA for the CDR3 is TGTGCCAGCAGGCAGGACAGGGGAATAAGCAGTGAAGCTTTCTTT. Residues: CASRQDRGISSEAFF. V usage is TRBV2 and J usage is TRBJ1-1, with 9 bases matching TRBD1. CDR3 length: 15 amino acids. CDR1 and CDR2 from the germline V gene are SNHLY and FYNNEI. V trimming: 6 bases; J trimming: 7 bases; junction bases outside the gene matches: 12. The whole variable domain, remainder taken from reference TRBV2 and TRBJ1-1, is EPEVTQTPSHQVTQMGQEVILRCVPISNHLYFYWYRQILGQKVEFLVSFYNNEISEKSEIFDDQFSVERPDGSNFTLKIRSTKLEDSAMYFCASRQDRGISSEAFFGQGTRLTVV.

Of note for this clone: Relative to the germline gene, one junction end is altered; a read error may explain this. This chain connects TRBV9 to TRBJ1-2; TRBD1 matches at 9 bases. This CDR3 comprises 13 residues. Germline V gene sequence: CDR1 SGDLS, CDR2 YYNGEE. The CDR3 loop is CASSEIQGANPIF. The CDR3 DNA is TGTGCCAGCAGCGAAATACAGGGGGCGAATCCTATCTTC.

The chain recombines TRBV25-1 with TRBJ2-3; a weak D match, TRBD2 (7 bases). V was clipped by 8 bases and J by 2 bases, with 20 bases between them. The CDR3 spans 16 residues. Germline loops: CDR1 MGHDK, CDR2 SYGVNS. CDR3 sequence: CASPTLGGAATDTQYF. For the CDR3, the DNA is TGTGCCAGCCCGACCTTGGGGGGGGCGGCCACAGATACGCAGTATTTT.

In DNA form, the CDR3 reads TGTGCCAGCAGCGATGGATCGGGACAGGTCGGCATTCAGTACTTC. Its protein is CASSDGSGQVGIQYF. The rearrangement links TRBV28 to TRBJ2-4; TRBD1 agrees at 8 bases. There are 15 residues in the CDR3. Germline V gene lookup returns CDR1 MDHEN and CDR2 SYDVKM. Trimming cost V 6 bases and J 9 bases; bases outside gene matches: 13.